What follows describes a single T cell receptor beta chain. Its target is not known. The source of the sample is a study of T cells expressing NK-cell markers. Overall study: Underlying the TCR beta repertoires were sorted CD3+CD56+NKG2C+, CD3+CD56+NKG2C- and CD3+CD56-NKG2C+ T cells. The sequencing cohort of eight donors included seven HCMV-seropositive individuals and one seronegative individual. Study-wide results and caveats: What remained unclear was the HCMV specificity of expanded NKG2C+ T cell clones.

No DNA is given; TCRdb re-called the 5' RACE reads and lists each CDR3 protein once. The sample has 500,000 to 600,000 distinct CDR3 sequences. Germline V lookup: CDR1 ENHRY, CDR2 SYGVKD. The CDR3 sequence is 20 residues long. Sequences were obtained from blood T cells: a sorted CD56 or NKG2C T cell subset, CD4+ or CD8+ T cells, or bulk PBMC T cells (not recorded which). The chain is built from TRBV10-3 and TRBJ2-6; the TCRdb D gene call, TRBD1, has no DNA to confirm it. The clonotype originates from a man between 18 and 29 years old in good health. CDR3 region: CAISELDKGHARIGANVLTF.